Presented here are 32 T cell receptor beta chains from one specimen sequenced in a study of cytomegalovirus exposure and HLA in healthy donors. The PCR employed 60 Vbeta primers together with 13 Jbeta primers. TCRdb's table, derived via immunoSEQ multiplex PCR, lists solely in-frame clones and lacks some. The sample holds approximately 130,000 clones; about 74% are singletons and the top ten take roughly 3.6%. Sequenced sample: PBMCs. The receptors derive from a man aged 25-45 years in good health and CMV-seronegative.

The V gene is TRBV19, the J gene TRBJ2-5; a weak D match, TRBD2 (5 bases). Per germline, CDR1 LNHDA and CDR2 SQIVND (reference sequence). This CDR3 region has 15 residues. With 3 bases removed from V and 10 bases from J, the gap between germline ends came to 21 bases. This CDR3 is CASSISTGILTDQYF. CDR3 coding DNA: TGTGCCAGTAGTATTTCTACGGGAATTTTGACGGACCAGTACTTC.

The gene calls are TRBV19 and TRBJ1-5; 9 positions agree with TRBD1. V gave up 3 bases and J gave up 3 bases; unmatched junction bases: 6. Germline CDR1 is LNHDA and CDR2 is SQIVND (reference sequence). This CDR3 region has 16 residues. This chain's CDR3 is CASSIPGQGSNQPQHF. In DNA, the CDR3 is TGTGCCAGTAGTATTCCGGGACAGGGATCCAATCAGCCCCAGCATTTT.

The gene calls are TRBV30 and TRBJ1-1; D is uncertain. Germline CDR1 reads GTSNPN; CDR2 reads SVGIG (reference sequence). Trimming cost V 1 base and J 4 bases, with 16 bases left between them. The CDR3 sequence is 15 residues long. The CDR3 here is CAWSALLGDGTEAFF. The DNA of the CDR3 is TGTGCCTGGAGTGCTCTTCTGGGAGATGGCACTGAAGCTTTCTTT.

The chain couples TRBV27 to TRBJ2-7; 14 bases map to TRBD2. CDR1 and CDR2 from the germline V gene are MNHEY and SMNVEV (reference sequence). After removal of 3 bases from V and 3 bases from J, the junction contained 1 base not matched to a gene. This CDR3 has 15 residues. The chain's CDR3 is CASSFGTSGSYEQYF. The CDR3 DNA sequence: TGTGCCAGCAGTTTCGGGACTAGCGGGAGCTACGAGCAGTACTTC.

The rearrangement uses TRBV5-3 and TRBJ1-2; TRBD1 aligns across 11 bases. TRBV5-3 is noted as an ORF with a role that remains uncertain. The CDR3 extends over 15 amino acids. J was trimmed by 4 bases and V by 2 bases; bases with no gene match: 4. The DNA of the CDR3 is TGTGCCAGAAGCTTCGGGACAGGGGGGGTCTATGGCTACACCTTC. This encodes CARSFGTGGVYGYTF.

This clone was picked up a small number of times. V and J are TRBV20-1 and TRBJ1-1; D gene ambiguous. The V gene lost 7 bases and the J gene lost 1 base, with 7 bases spanning the gap. The germline CDR1 and CDR2 sequences are DFQATT and SNEGSKA (reference sequence). The CDR3 runs 11 residues. In nucleotides, the CDR3 is TGCAGTGTATTAGAGAACACTGAAGCTTTCTTT. This sequence encodes CSVLENTEAFF.

The chain recombines TRBV2 with TRBJ1-5; 8 positions agree with TRBD1. Unmatched junction bases numbered 9, after V lost 7 bases and J lost 7 bases. The germline gives CDR1 SNHLY, CDR2 FYNNEI. The CDR3 is 14 residues long. CDR3 region: CASMLDRAGQPQHF. CDR3 coding DNA: TGTGCCAGCATGCTGGACAGGGCTGGCCAGCCCCAGCATTTT.

This clone showed up just once. This sequence joins TRBV28 and TRBJ1-5; unclear D gene. The ends were cut back, 5 bases at V and 10 bases at J, with 15 bases in the middle. CDR3 length: 13 residues. Germline loops: CDR1 MDHEN, CDR2 SYDVKM. CDR3 in amino acids: CASSLPPLNPQHF. CDR3 sequence (DNA): TGTGCCAGCAGTCTCCCCCCTCTTAATCCCCAGCATTTT.

CDR3 bases: TGTGCCAGCAGCGTGTTGGCGGGAGACCCCAGGAATGAGCAGTTCTTC. Its protein product is CASSVLAGDPRNEQFF. The genes are TRBV9 and TRBJ2-1; 7 bases fit TRBD2. The germline V gene encodes CDR1 SGDLS and CDR2 YYNGEE. CDR3 length: 16 amino acids. Trimming removed 2 bases from V and 7 bases from J; junction bases left unmatched: 12. Drawing the rest from reference TRBV9 and TRBJ2-1, the complete variable domain is DSGVTQTPKHLITATGQRVTLRCSPRSGDLSVYWYQQSLDQGLQFLIQYYNGEERAKGNILERFSAQQFPDLHSELNLSSLELGDSALYFCASSVLAGDPRNEQFFGPGTRLTVL.

This clone was counted only a few times. The V and J genes are TRBV14 and TRBJ2-7, with D perhaps matching TRBD2 (6 bases). This CDR3 contains 15 residues. Germline values: CDR1 SGHDN, CDR2 FVKESK. Trimming shortened V by 5 bases and J by 1 base, and 15 bases separated the two germline ends. In nucleotides, the CDR3 is TGTGCCAGCAGCTACACAGGAGGGGTTTCCTACGAGCAGTACTTC. Translated, it gives CASSYTGGVSYEQYF.

This clone has a handful of counts. The genes are TRBV6-6 and TRBJ1-2; the D gene is possibly TRBD1 (5 bases). V lost 2 bases and J lost 7, with 8 bases in between. Germline V gene lookup returns CDR1 MNHNY and CDR2 SVGAGI (reference sequence). The CDR3 has 12 amino acids. In DNA, the CDR3 is TGTGCCAGCAGTTACGTACAGGTTGGCTACACCTTC. Amino acid sequence: CASSYVQVGYTF.

V and J are TRBV6-5 and TRBJ2-7; 8 nucleotides match TRBD1. This CDR3 has 14 amino acids. In germline, CDR1 is MNHEY, CDR2 SVGAGI. Trimming cost V 2 bases and J 6 bases; bases outside gene matches: 6. CDR3 DNA sequence: TGTGCCAGCAGTTACCCTAACGACAGGGGCGAGCAGTACTTC. Translation: CASSYPNDRGEQYF.

The CDR3 region has the DNA TGTGCCAGCAGCGAAAGGGGGCGAAACACTGAAGCTTTCTTT. Protein sequence: CASSERGRNTEAFF. This chain uses TRBV28 with TRBJ1-1; 7 bases map to TRBD1. Looked up from germline, CDR1 is MDHEN and CDR2 is SYDVKM. V trimming: 6 bases; J trimming: 2 bases; junction bases outside the gene matches: 6. CDR3 length: 14 residues.

In this sample, this clone turned up a few times. The chain is built from TRBV2 and TRBJ2-7; maybe TRBD2 (6 bases). The CDR3 totals 13 residues. Trimming shortened V by 10 bases and J by 0 bases, and 13 bases separated the two germline ends. CDR1 is SNHLY, CDR2 FYNNEI, per germline. The CDR3 coding sequence is TGTGCCACTATGGACTACAGCTCCTACGAGCAGTACTTC. Translation gives CATMDYSSYEQYF. Combining the CDR3 with reference TRBV2 and TRBJ2-7 gives the whole variable domain EPEVTQTPSHQVTQMGQEVILRCVPISNHLYFYWYRQILGQKVEFLVSFYNNEISEKSEIFDDQFSVERPDGSNFTLKIRSTKLEDSAMYFCATMDYSSYEQYFGPGTRLTVT.

The J gene is TRBJ2-3, the V gene TRBV4-2; TRBD2 matches 15 bases. Trimming cost V 3 bases and J 0 bases; bases outside gene matches: 4. CDR3 size: 18 residues. Germline V gene lookup returns CDR1 LGHNA and CDR2 YNFKEQ. Here the CDR3 DNA reads TGTGCCAGCAGCCAGGGGACTAGCGGGGGGCCGAGCACAGATACGCAGTATTTT. It yields the protein CASSQGTSGGPSTDTQYF.

About this clone: The sample has other DNA sequences that encode this CDR3 too. CDR3 DNA sequence: TGTGCCAGCAGCGTGGACTTTTACAATGAGCAGTTCTTC. Translated: CASSVDFYNEQFF. The chain combines TRBV9 with TRBJ2-1; tentative D call: TRBD2 (5 bases). Trimming took off 2 bases at V and 4 bases at J, with 7 bases between the two ends. CDR1 is SGDLS and CDR2 is YYNGEE in the germline V gene. The CDR3 length is 13 residues.

The chain links TRBV2 to TRBJ1-4; D is perhaps TRBD1 (6 bases). The CDR3 length is 16 residues. V lost 3 bases to trimming and J lost 0 bases, with 11 bases between them. Germline V CDR1 and CDR2: SNHLY, FYNNEI. The CDR3 is CASSDRGFATNEKLFF. For the CDR3, the DNA is TGTGCCAGCAGTGACAGGGGATTTGCAACTAATGAAAAACTGTTTTTT.

This chain links TRBV5-4 with TRBJ1-2, with TRBD1 identical over 7 bases. J gave up 4 bases and V 4 bases, and 13 bases lay outside the gene matches. The CDR3 is made up of 16 amino acids. The germline CDR1 and CDR2 sequences are SGHNT and YYREEE (reference sequence). CDR3 loop: CASSRTGAQDFYGYTF. DNA of the CDR3: TGTGCCAGCAGCCGTACAGGGGCGCAAGACTTCTATGGCTACACCTTC.

The rearrangement links TRBV10-2 to TRBJ2-1, with D perhaps matching TRBD2 (5 bases). The CDR3 is 13 amino acids. Germline V CDR1 and CDR2: WSHSY, SAAADI. V lost 5 bases, J lost 7 bases, and 12 bases lay in between. The CDR3 is CASSPLGPNEQFF. CDR3 nucleotide sequence: TGCGCCAGCAGTCCACTAGGGCCAAATGAGCAGTTCTTC.

This clone has only a few counts. The chain is built from TRBV30 and TRBJ1-5; maybe TRBD1 (6 bases). V lost 0 bases, J lost 9 bases, and 15 bases lay in between. Germline CDR1 reads GTSNPN; CDR2 reads SVGIG (reference sequence). The CDR3 covers 14 residues. CDR3 nucleotide sequence: TGTGCCTGGAGTGTACGGCAGGGGAAAGTGCCCCAGCATTTT. Translating it yields CAWSVRQGKVPQHF.

V usage is TRBV28 and J usage is TRBJ1-5; unclear D gene. The CDR3 covers 12 residues. The V and J ends lost 6 bases and 0 bases respectively, with 3 bases between them. Germline lookup yields CDR1 MDHEN and CDR2 SYDVKM. The CDR3 coding sequence is TGTGCCAGCAGGTATAGCAATCAGCCCCAGCATTTT. Amino acids: CASRYSNQPQHF.

This clone was seen a single time. The chain joins TRBV5-8 to TRBJ2-1; TRBD1 is a possible D gene (5 bases). CDR3 length equals 15 residues. Trimming shortened V by 0 bases and J by 1 base, and 8 bases separated the two germline ends. From germline, CDR1 is SGHTS and CDR2 YDEGEE. The CDR3 DNA is TGTGCCAGCAGCTTGGAGGGGATATCCTACAATGAGCAGTTCTTC. Translated, it gives CASSLEGISYNEQFF.

This clone has just one count. CDR3 sequence: CASSIIRTGGASYNSPLHF. The CDR3, as DNA: TGTGCCAGTAGTATCATCCGGACAGGGGGCGCGTCCTATAATTCACCCCTCCACTTT. The chain carries TRBV19 and TRBJ1-6; 11 nucleotides agree with TRBD1. J gave up 1 base and V 3 bases, and 8 bases lay outside the gene matches. The CDR3 has 19 residues. Looked up from germline, CDR1 is LNHDA and CDR2 is SQIVND (reference sequence).

This sequence joins TRBV28 and TRBJ1-6; TRBD1 might be the D (6 bases). The CDR3 is 14 amino acids. CDR1 is MDHEN, CDR2 SYDVKM, per germline. V lost 6 bases, J lost 7 bases, and 13 bases lay in between. This CDR3 reads CASRPTGPNSPLHF. The CDR3 DNA sequence: TGTGCCAGCAGACCAACAGGGCCGAATTCACCCCTCCACTTT.

The sample holds a few counts of this clone. The gene calls are TRBV11-2 and TRBJ2-1; TRBD2 might be the D (6 bases). Trimming left V 2 bases short and J 0 bases short, with 14 bases between. From germline, CDR1 is SGHAT and CDR2 FQNNGV. The CDR3 is 17 amino acids. CDR3 protein: CASSLLRGTGSYNEQFF. The CDR3 nucleotides read TGTGCCAGCAGCTTACTTCGGGGGACTGGCTCCTACAATGAGCAGTTCTTC.

This clone appeared a few times. The chain has TRBV11-3 and TRBJ2-7; TRBD1 matches at 10 bases. Germline CDR1 SGHNT, CDR2 YENEEA. The CDR3 covers 14 residues. With V trimmed by 5 bases and J by 4 bases, 5 bases remained unmatched. The CDR3 protein is CASSPPGQGYEQYF. CDR3 nucleotides: TGTGCCAGCAGCCCCCCGGGACAGGGGTACGAGCAGTACTTC. Using reference TRBV11-3 and TRBJ2-7 for the parts outside the CDR3, the full variable domain is EAGVVQSPRYKIIEKKQPVAFWCNPISGHNTLYWYLQNLGQGPELLIRYENEEAVDDSQLPKDRFSAERLKGVDSTLKIQPAELGDSAVYLCASSPPGQGYEQYFGPGTRLTVT.

This chain uses TRBV7-8 with TRBJ1-5, with TRBD1 matching 7 bases. The junction had 10 bases not matched to a gene; V was cut back by 0 bases and J by 5 bases. The CDR3 has 17 amino acids. Germline V CDR1 and CDR2: SGHVS, FQNEAQ. The CDR3 here is CASSLAPKTGYDQPQHF. Here the CDR3 DNA reads TGTGCCAGCAGCTTAGCGCCAAAGACAGGGTACGATCAGCCCCAGCATTTT.

The rearrangement links TRBV6-6 to TRBJ1-1; D gene unclear. Germline V lookup: CDR1 MNHNY, CDR2 SVGAGI (reference sequence). The CDR3 is made up of 13 amino acids. Trimming removed 7 bases at V and 0 bases at J, with 9 bases between. This CDR3 is CASNLQLNTEAFF. The CDR3 DNA reads as TGTGCCAGCAACCTACAGCTGAACACTGAAGCTTTCTTT.

CDR3 sequence: CASNRFSGDSPLHF. DNA for the CDR3: TGTGCCAGCAATCGGTTTTCTGGTGATTCACCCCTCCACTTT. The genes are TRBV7-9 and TRBJ1-6; D gene uncertain. The CDR3 spans 14 residues. The ends were cut back, 7 bases at V and 8 bases at J, with 15 bases in the middle. CDR1 and CDR2 (germline): SEHNR, FQNEAQ (reference sequence).

The rearrangement uses TRBV21-1 and TRBJ2-7; the table's D call TRBD1 went unverified against the DNA. TRBV21-1 is listed as a pseudogene. CDR3 length equals 15 residues. The CDR3 is CASSKGDREGSEQYF. The CDR3 nucleotides read TGTGCCAGCAGCAAAGGGGACAGGGAGGGCAGCGAGCAGTACTTC.

The rearrangement uses TRBV5-1 and TRBJ2-7; 8 positions match TRBD1. J lost 0 bases, V lost 6 bases, and 8 bases had no gene match. This CDR3 contains 15 residues. CDR1 is SGHRS and CDR2 is YFSETQ in the germline V gene. The CDR3 sequence is CASTNFGTGSYEQYF. The DNA for the CDR3 is TGCGCCAGCACCAACTTCGGGACAGGCTCCTACGAGCAGTACTTC.

The J gene is TRBJ1-5, the V gene TRBV30; weak D call: TRBD1 (5 bases). From germline, CDR1 is GTSNPN and CDR2 SVGIG (reference sequence). This CDR3 region has 12 residues. V was cut by 8 bases and J by 7 bases, with 15 bases left in between. CDR3 nucleotides: TGTGCCCGGAAGGGGCAGGGACAGCCCCAGCATTTT. Amino acids: CARKGQGQPQHF.